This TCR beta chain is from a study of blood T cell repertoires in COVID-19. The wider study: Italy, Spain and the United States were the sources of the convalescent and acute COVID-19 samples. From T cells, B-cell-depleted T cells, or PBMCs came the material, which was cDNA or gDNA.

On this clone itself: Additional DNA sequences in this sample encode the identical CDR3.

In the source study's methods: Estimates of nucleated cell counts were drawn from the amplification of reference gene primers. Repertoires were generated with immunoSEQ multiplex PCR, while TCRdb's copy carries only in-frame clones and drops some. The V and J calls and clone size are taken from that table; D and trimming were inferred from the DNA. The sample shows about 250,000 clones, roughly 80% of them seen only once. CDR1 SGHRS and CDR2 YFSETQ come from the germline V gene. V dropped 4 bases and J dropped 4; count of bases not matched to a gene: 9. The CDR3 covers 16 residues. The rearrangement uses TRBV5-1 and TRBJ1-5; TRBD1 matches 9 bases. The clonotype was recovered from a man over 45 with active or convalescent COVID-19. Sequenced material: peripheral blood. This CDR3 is CASSPGDREGNQPQHF. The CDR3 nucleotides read TGCGCCAGCAGCCCAGGGGACAGGGAGGGGAATCAGCCCCAGCATTTT.